These 11 T cell receptor beta chains were all obtained from the same sample, sequenced in a study of cytomegalovirus exposure and HLA in healthy donors. Use of 60 Vbeta and 13 Jbeta primers characterized the PCR. The table came from immunoSEQ multiplex PCR; TCRdb's copy has only in-frame clones and leaves some out. Seen in this sample are tens of thousands of clones; the ten most common clones hold more than 0.9%. Sequenced: PBMCs. These receptors were taken from a woman between 35 and 50 years old in good health and CMV-seronegative.

V usage is TRBV7-2 and J usage is TRBJ1-4; unclear D gene. Germline CDR1 reads SGHTA; CDR2 reads FQGNSA. V gave up 5 bases and J gave up 7 bases, with 14 bases separating them. This CDR3 has 14 amino acids. Here the CDR3 reads CASSRGRTREKLFF. CDR3 sequence (DNA): TGTGCCAGCAGCCGTGGGCGGACTCGTGAAAAACTGTTTTTT.

The chain links TRBV11-1 to TRBJ2-3, with 7 positions matching TRBD1. The trim removed 3 bases at V and 1 base at J, leaving 4 bases unmatched. CDR1 SGHAT and CDR2 FQDESV come from the germline V gene (reference sequence). CDR3 size: 15 residues. The CDR3, as DNA: TGTGCCAGCAGCTTCATTGGACAGGGCACAGATACGCAGTATTTT. This sequence encodes CASSFIGQGTDTQYF.

This chain joins TRBV6-5 and TRBJ1-5, with a possible D match to TRBD1 (6 bases). Per the germline V gene, CDR1 is MNHEY and CDR2 is SVGAGI. The CDR3 is made up of 13 amino acids. The V end lost 6 bases, the J end lost 1 base, and 7 bases lay between the germline ends. CDR3 sequence: CASRTGSNQPQHF. The DNA of the CDR3 is TGTGCCAGCAGGACAGGAAGCAATCAGCCCCAGCATTTT.

The chain employs TRBV4-3 and TRBJ2-3; 9 positions agree with TRBD2. Losses at the gene ends were 0 bases for V and 9 bases for J; bases not matched to a gene: 7. CDR1 is LGHNA and CDR2 is YSLEER in the germline V gene. The CDR3 is made up of 15 amino acids. The CDR3 is CASSQEAGGPWTQYF. The CDR3 coding sequence is TGCGCCAGCAGCCAAGAGGCGGGAGGGCCCTGGACGCAGTATTTT.

This chain connects TRBV5-4 to TRBJ1-1, with D hard to call. The CDR3 is 13 amino acids. With 7 bases removed from V and 4 bases from J, the gap between germline ends came to 14 bases. Germline CDR1 SGHNT, CDR2 YYREEE (reference sequence). The CDR3 spells CASAISGGTEAFF. DNA for the CDR3: TGTGCCAGCGCCATCTCGGGTGGCACTGAAGCTTTCTTT.

The V gene is TRBV5-4, the J gene TRBJ1-1; D not resolved. The CDR3 is 15 residues long. V lost 0 bases and J lost 0, with 9 bases in between. The germline CDR1 and CDR2 sequences are SGHNT and YYREEE (reference sequence). CDR3 DNA sequence: TGTGCCAGCAGCTTGGCCCAACTGATGAACACTGAAGCTTTCTTT. Encoded protein: CASSLAQLMNTEAFF. The complete variable domain, with remaining parts taken from reference TRBV5-4 and TRBJ1-1, reads ETGVTQSPTHLIKTRGQQVTLRCSSQSGHNTVSWYQQALGQGPQFIFQYYREEENGRGNFPPRFSGLQFPNYSSELNVNALELDDSALYLCASSLAQLMNTEAFFGQGTRLTVV.

This chain joins TRBV7-3 and TRBJ1-4; weak D call: TRBD1 (6 bases). CDR3 length: 15 residues. Trimming stripped 5 bases from V and 8 bases from J, with 18 bases between. Germline loops: CDR1 SGHTA, CDR2 FQGTGA. CDR3 coding DNA: TGTGCCAGCAGCCCCGGGATGGGGGCCGGAGAAAAACTGTTTTTT. It yields the protein CASSPGMGAGEKLFF.

V and J are TRBV6-5 and TRBJ2-5, with a weak D call TRBD1 (7 bases). The CDR3 is 16 amino acids. V dropped 0 bases and J dropped 2 bases, with 13 bases sitting between them. The germline V gene has CDR1 MNHEY and CDR2 SVGAGI. CDR3 DNA sequence: TGTGCCAGCAGTTACTCCGGACAGGAGGGTCAAGAGACCCAGTACTTC. It encodes CASSYSGQEGQETQYF.

V and J are TRBV28 and TRBJ2-7; TRBD1 is a possible D gene (6 bases). The length of the CDR3 is 16 residues. Germline-derived CDR1 and CDR2 are MDHEN and SYDVKM. The germline V and J ends were trimmed by 2 bases and 5 bases, with 19 bases remaining between them. CDR3 sequence: CASSLPRGQRGDEQYF. In nucleotides, the CDR3 is TGTGCCAGCAGTTTACCCCGCGGACAGAGGGGCGACGAGCAGTACTTC.

The chain employs TRBV5-1 and TRBJ1-5; 11 bases fit TRBD1. Germline V gene sequence: CDR1 SGHRS, CDR2 YFSETQ. The J segment lost 6 bases and the V segment lost 0 bases, leaving 5 bases of the junction unmatched. The CDR3 runs 16 residues. The CDR3 DNA follows: TGCGCCAGCAGCTTGGAAGGGACAGGGGGTGTTCAGCCCCAGCATTTT. This codes for CASSLEGTGGVQPQHF. The whole variable domain, remainder taken from reference TRBV5-1 and TRBJ1-5, is KAGVTQTPRYLIKTRGQQVTLSCSPISGHRSVSWYQQTPGQGLQFLFEYFSETQRNKGNFPGRFSGRQFSNSRSEMNVSTLELGDSALYLCASSLEGTGGVQPQHFGDGTRLSIL.

The chain employs TRBV11-2 and TRBJ1-1; D gene ambiguous. The CDR3 has 14 amino acids. The V end was cut by 5 bases, the J end by 4 bases, with 14 bases between. Looked up from germline, CDR1 is SGHAT and CDR2 is FQNNGV. CDR3 in amino acids: CASSPPVGTTEAFF. CDR3 coding DNA: TGTGCCAGCAGCCCACCCGTGGGCACCACTGAAGCTTTCTTT.